These 24 T cell receptor beta chains were sequenced from one sample in a study of blood T cell repertoires in COVID-19. Only in-frame clones appear in the TCRdb table, and some are missing; sequencing was by immunoSEQ multiplex PCR. This repertoire shows about half a million clones, approximately 85% found once; its top ten account for approximately 2.9%. Sequenced input: peripheral blood. The receptors stem from a human donor in a cohort sampled during active COVID-19.

This chain links TRBV9 with TRBJ1-5; D gene uncertain. V dropped 0 bases and J dropped 4 bases, with 8 bases sitting between them. The CDR3 extends over 14 amino acids. CDR1 and CDR2 (germline): SGDLS, YYNGEE. CDR3 nucleotides: TGTGCCAGCAGCGTAGACAGCGGGAATCAGCCCCAGCATTTT. It codes for CASSVDSGNQPQHF. The full variable domain, with the rest looked up from reference TRBV9 and TRBJ1-5, is DSGVTQTPKHLITATGQRVTLRCSPRSGDLSVYWYQQSLDQGLQFLIQYYNGEERAKGNILERFSAQQFPDLHSELNLSSLELGDSALYFCASSVDSGNQPQHFGDGTRLSIL.

This clone was detected a few times. J is TRBJ2-5 and V is TRBV19; a weak D match, TRBD1 (6 bases). Trimming stripped 3 bases from V and 5 bases from J, with 10 bases between. CDR1 is LNHDA and CDR2 is SQIVND in the germline V gene (reference sequence). There are 13 residues in the CDR3. The CDR3 spells CASSMGAWETQYF. DNA for the CDR3: TGTGCCAGTAGTATGGGGGCGTGGGAGACCCAGTACTTC.

J is TRBJ2-3 and V is TRBV2; D possibly corresponds to TRBD2 (5 bases). The germline V and J ends were trimmed by 4 bases and 0 bases, with 11 bases remaining between them. The CDR3 is 15 residues long. Germline V gene sequence: CDR1 SNHLY, CDR2 FYNNEI. CDR3 in DNA: TGTGCCAGCAGTGTTGCGGGCTATAGCACAGATACGCAGTATTTT. This codes for CASSVAGYSTDTQYF.

The chain recombines TRBV27 with TRBJ2-1; 11 bases line up with TRBD2. Trimming at V came to 1 base and at J to 6 bases, leaving 2 bases not matched to a gene. Germline V gives CDR1 MNHEY, CDR2 SMNVEV (reference sequence). The CDR3 runs 15 residues. In nucleotides, the CDR3 is TGTGCCAGCAGTTTATTAGCGGGAGGGTTCAATGAGCAGTTCTTC. Protein product: CASSLLAGGFNEQFF.

The CDR3 nucleotides are TGTGCCAGCAGCGTGGTGGGCCTGGCTGATACGCAGTATTTT. This encodes CASSVVGLADTQYF. This rearrangement joins TRBV9 to TRBJ2-3; D is undetermined. CDR1 is SGDLS and CDR2 is YYNGEE in the germline V gene. This CDR3 has 14 amino acids. Trimming removed 2 bases at V and 6 bases at J, with 13 bases between.

The rearrangement joins TRBV3-1 (or the pseudogene TRBV3-2) to TRBJ2-6; D uncertain. The V gene's germline CDR1 is LGHDT and CDR2 YNNKEL (reference sequence). This CDR3 is built from 16 residues. Deletions cut 9 bases from V and 0 bases from J, with 15 bases between. In DNA form, the CDR3 reads TGTGCCAGTGCCTACAGTTCCTACTCTGGGGCCAACGTCCTGACTTTC. Protein: CASAYSSYSGANVLTF.

J is TRBJ1-4 and V is TRBV18; no clear D gene. Germline V gene data show CDR1 as KGHSH and CDR2 as LQKENI. The CDR3 totals 15 residues. The V gene lost 6 bases and the J gene lost 0 bases, with 11 bases spanning the gap. CDR3 nucleotide sequence: TGTGCCAGCTCCCTGGGCGTTGCAACTAATGAAAAACTGTTTTTT. It codes for CASSLGVATNEKLFF.

The V and J genes are TRBV29-1 and TRBJ2-2; D not resolved. Trimming pared 3 bases from V and 4 bases from J, leaving 6 bases between. The germline V gene has CDR1 SQVTM and CDR2 ANQGSEA. CDR3 length: 12 amino acids. The CDR3 spells CSVELITGELFF. CDR3 DNA: TGCAGCGTTGAGCTAATCACCGGGGAGCTGTTTTTT.

The rearrangement joins TRBV6-5 to TRBJ1-1; TRBD1 might be the D (6 bases). V was pared by 6 bases and J by 1 base, with 15 bases between. Per germline, CDR1 MNHEY and CDR2 SVGAGI. CDR3 length equals 15 residues. This chain's CDR3 is CASRSGKQGNTEAFF. CDR3 nucleotides: TGTGCCAGCAGGTCGGGGAAACAGGGGAACACTGAAGCTTTCTTT.

This clone was seen once. V gene TRBV28 combines with J gene TRBJ2-5, with TRBD1 identical over 8 bases. Germline values: CDR1 MDHEN, CDR2 SYDVKM. V was clipped by 5 bases and J by 5 bases; unmatched bases: 7. The CDR3 length is 14 residues. The CDR3 DNA reads TGTGCCAGCAGTCTTCAGGGGGCAAGGGAGACCCAGTACTTC. Its protein product is CASSLQGARETQYF.

This chain joins TRBV27 and TRBJ1-1, with 7 nucleotides matching TRBD1. CDR3 length: 14 residues. V was clipped by 3 bases and J by 4 bases; unmatched bases: 5. Germline V gene lookup returns CDR1 MNHEY and CDR2 SMNVEV (reference sequence). The CDR3 nucleotides are TGTGCCAGCAGTTTCAGGGGGGAGGCCACTGAAGCTTTCTTT. Protein sequence: CASSFRGEATEAFF.

V gene TRBV2 combines with J gene TRBJ2-1; TRBD1 matches 9 bases. The CDR3 runs to 17 residues. Germline CDR1 and CDR2: SNHLY and FYNNEI. Germline trimming cut 8 bases from V and 3 bases from J; bases unmatched to any gene: 14. The DNA for the CDR3 is TGTGCCAGCGTTATTACAGGGGGCTTGCGTAACTACAATGAGCAGTTCTTC. This sequence encodes CASVITGGLRNYNEQFF.

This clone appeared many times. This chain connects TRBV4-2 to TRBJ1-1; D unresolved. This CDR3 has 13 residues. Trimming stripped 2 bases from V and 0 bases from J, with 4 bases between. The germline CDR1 and CDR2 sequences are LGHNA and YNFKEQ. This CDR3 reads CASSQTVNTEAFF. In DNA, the CDR3 is TGTGCCAGCAGCCAAACGGTGAACACTGAAGCTTTCTTT.

V and J are TRBV9 and TRBJ2-3, with 8 nucleotides matching TRBD2. Germline V CDR1 and CDR2: SGDLS, YYNGEE. V trimming: 0 bases; J trimming: 2 bases; junction bases outside the gene matches: 5. There are 16 residues in the CDR3. Written as DNA, the CDR3 is TGTGCCAGCAGCGTAGGGATAGCGGGACCCACAGATACGCAGTATTTT. Amino acid sequence: CASSVGIAGPTDTQYF.

This rearrangement joins TRBV30 to TRBJ2-2; 9 bases agree with TRBD2. The CDR3 contains 16 residues. Per the germline V gene, CDR1 is GTSNPN and CDR2 is SVGIG (reference sequence). J gave up 5 bases and V 4 bases, and 11 bases lay outside the gene matches. The CDR3 protein is CAWTPLGREGTGELFF. As DNA, the CDR3 is TGTGCCTGGACCCCTTTAGGGCGGGAGGGTACCGGGGAGCTGTTTTTT.

V usage is TRBV5-1 and J usage is TRBJ2-7; TRBD2 matches 15 bases. Germline CDR1 and CDR2: SGHRS and YFSETQ. CDR3 size: 18 residues. V was pared by 6 bases and J by 6 bases, with 16 bases of the junction left unmatched. The CDR3 DNA reads TGCGCCAGCATATGGGGACTAGCGGGAGGTTTTGTCAGGGGCGAGCAGTACTTC. Protein: CASIWGLAGGFVRGEQYF.

The genes are TRBV6-5 and TRBJ2-1; 9 bases map to TRBD2. From germline, CDR1 is MNHEY and CDR2 SVGAGI. V shed 0 bases and J 7 bases; nucleotides not matched to a gene: 7. There are 16 residues in the CDR3. The CDR3 nucleotides are TGTGCCAGCAGTTACTCGTCTAGCGGGAATCGGAATGAGCAGTTCTTC. Amino acids: CASSYSSSGNRNEQFF.

The chain joins TRBV7-9 to TRBJ2-1; D may be TRBD1 (5 bases). CDR3 size: 16 residues. Germline CDR1 and CDR2: SEHNR and FQNEAQ (reference sequence). The ends were cut back, 3 bases at V and 1 base at J, with 13 bases in the middle. Here the CDR3 reads CASSFDGARSYNEQFF. The CDR3, as DNA: TGTGCCAGCAGCTTCGATGGGGCTCGGTCCTACAATGAGCAGTTCTTC.

This clone was counted only a few times. The chain is built from TRBV19 and TRBJ2-7; D is perhaps TRBD2 (6 bases). V was pared by 6 bases and J by 5 bases, with 11 bases between. The CDR3 length is 12 residues. Germline CDR1 LNHDA, CDR2 SQIVND (reference sequence). CDR3 in amino acids: CASRSGGHEQYF. As DNA, the CDR3 is TGTGCCAGTAGATCCGGAGGGCACGAGCAGTACTTC.

This chain joins TRBV5-4 and TRBJ2-2; 8 bases fit TRBD1. The CDR3 contains 17 residues. J was trimmed by 2 bases and V by 2 bases; bases with no gene match: 8. The germline CDR1 and CDR2 sequences are SGHNT and YYREEE (reference sequence). CDR3 bases: TGTGCCAGCAGCTTTTCTAACGGACAGGGTAACACCGGGGAGCTGTTTTTT. Translating it yields CASSFSNGQGNTGELFF.

The chain carries TRBV28 and TRBJ1-2; a possible D gene is TRBD1 (6 bases). Trimming shortened V by 5 bases and J by 5 bases, and 12 bases separated the two germline ends. The CDR3 is 13 amino acids. CDR1 and CDR2 from the germline V gene are MDHEN and SYDVKM. The CDR3 loop reads CASSEGGAYGYTF. The DNA of the CDR3 is TGTGCCAGCAGTGAGGGGGGGGCTTATGGCTACACCTTC.

The rearrangement joins TRBV6-5 to TRBJ2-1; 7 positions agree with TRBD1. This CDR3 comprises 14 residues. The germline gives CDR1 MNHEY, CDR2 SVGAGI. J lost 4 bases, V lost 7 bases, and 7 bases had no gene match. The CDR3 is CASTTGQTYNEQFF. CDR3 DNA sequence: TGTGCCAGCACGACGGGACAGACGTACAATGAGCAGTTCTTC.

The genes are TRBV4-1 and TRBJ2-1; 10 bases fit TRBD2. Unmatched junction bases numbered 9, after V lost 4 bases and J lost 6 bases. From germline, CDR1 is MGHRA and CDR2 YSYEKL. The CDR3 covers 16 residues. The CDR3 DNA is TGCGCCAGCAGCCTATCGACTAGCGGGTATCCCAATGAGCAGTTCTTC. Translating it yields CASSLSTSGYPNEQFF.

The chain combines TRBV6-5 with TRBJ2-3; 11 positions match TRBD2. Trimming at V came to 10 bases and at J to 4 bases, leaving 10 bases not matched to a gene. The germline gives CDR1 MNHEY, CDR2 SVGAGI. This CDR3 spans 15 amino acids. CDR3 nucleotides: TGTGCCACCGTTAGCGGGAGGGCCTTTGCAGATACGCAGTATTTT. This translates into CATVSGRAFADTQYF.